The clone carrying this T cell receptor (beta chain) has just a few counts. This sample is part of a study of regulatory T cells in long-lasting Graves disease. The time point here: persistent/refractory GD, antithyroid drugs over 5 years with positive TRAb. PBMCs were the source of the RNA used for TCR sequencing. Researchers made TCR beta libraries by using iRepertoire HTBI primers and running Arm-PCR on CDR3 regions. TCRdb used MiXCR to reprocess the multiplex PCR reads, holding one entry per CDR3 protein. The sample records approximately 290,000 distinct CDR3 sequences, more than 20% being singletons. The starting material was peripheral blood mononuclear cells (PBMCs), obtained when the disease was refractory, from a patient treated with antithyroid drugs. The TCR comes from a female donor with Graves disease.

The CDR3 protein is CASSYKYQETQYF. CDR3 sequence (DNA): TGTGCCAGCAGTTACAAGTACCAAGAGACCCAGTACTTC. The chain couples TRBV6-5 to TRBJ2-5; D is uncertain. Germline-derived CDR1 and CDR2 are MNHEY and SVGAGI. V was pared by 2 bases and J by 0 bases, with 4 bases between. This CDR3 spans 13 amino acids.